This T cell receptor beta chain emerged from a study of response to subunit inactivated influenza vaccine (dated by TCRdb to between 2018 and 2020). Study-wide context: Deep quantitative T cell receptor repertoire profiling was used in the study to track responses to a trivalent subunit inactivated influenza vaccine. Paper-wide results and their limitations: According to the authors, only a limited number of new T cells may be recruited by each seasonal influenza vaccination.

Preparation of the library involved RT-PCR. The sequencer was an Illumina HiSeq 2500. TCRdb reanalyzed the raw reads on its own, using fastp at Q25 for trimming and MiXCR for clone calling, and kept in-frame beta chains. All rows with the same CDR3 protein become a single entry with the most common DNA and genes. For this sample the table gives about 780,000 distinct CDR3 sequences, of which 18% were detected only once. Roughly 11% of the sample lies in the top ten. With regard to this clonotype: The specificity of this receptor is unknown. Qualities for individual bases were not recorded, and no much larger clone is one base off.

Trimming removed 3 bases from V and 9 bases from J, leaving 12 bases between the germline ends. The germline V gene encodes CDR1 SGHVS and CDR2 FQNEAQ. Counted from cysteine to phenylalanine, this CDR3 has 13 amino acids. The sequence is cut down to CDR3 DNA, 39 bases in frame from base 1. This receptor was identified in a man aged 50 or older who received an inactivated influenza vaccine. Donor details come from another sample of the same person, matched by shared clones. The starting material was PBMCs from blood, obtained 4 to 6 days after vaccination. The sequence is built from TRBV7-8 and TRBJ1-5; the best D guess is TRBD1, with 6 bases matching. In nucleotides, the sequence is TGTGCCAGCAGCTTGGAGACAGGCTCGCCCCAGCATTTT. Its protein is CASSLETGSPQHF.